The clone carrying this T cell receptor (beta chain) was seen a few times. This specimen comes from a study of blood T cells in healthy people across ages. This CDR3 comprises 13 residues. Deletions cut 7 bases from V and 2 bases from J, with 10 bases between. The germline V gene encodes CDR1 MNHEY and CDR2 SMNVEV (reference sequence). For the second PCR, which ran for roughly 6 to 12 cycles, a sample-barcoded 5' primer and a J-beta primer mix were used. There were at least 3 million CDR3-containing paired-end reads obtained from each sample. MiXCR, run by TCRdb on the 5' RACE reads, gives a single entry per CDR3 protein. The table includes roughly 1,500,000 distinct CDR3 sequences, about 31% detected once. Donation came from healthy Caucasian individuals in Russia who were aged roughly 6 to 95.

This chain links TRBV27 with TRBJ2-3; D may be TRBD2 (6 bases). This TCR was recovered from a woman in her twenties or thirties in good health. The sequenced sample was blood. CDR3 nucleotide sequence: TGTGCCAGCACCCGGAGGGCCACAGATACGCAGTATTTT. Its translation: CASTRRATDTQYF.